This T cell receptor (beta chain) was profiled in a study of Graves' ophthalmopathy and Graves' hyperthyroidism. Study-level information: Before any treatment, peripheral blood was taken at the initial diagnosis. Regarding the study as a whole: The model achieved approximately 71% sensitivity and over 72% specificity for ophthalmopathy progression. The blood repertoire also included most expanded thyroid clonotypes above 0.001 frequency.

RNA transcripts were the source from which TCR beta CDR3 regions were amplified. An opening RT-PCR round employed HTBI primers and preceded a second-round multiplex PCR. One entry per CDR3 protein results from TCRdb running MiXCR on the multiplex PCR reads. The data contain almost 750,000 distinct CDR3 sequences, roughly two fifths of them singletons. In regard to this clonotype: Its antigen remains unidentified.

The germline gives CDR1 SGHRS, CDR2 YFSETQ. The CDR3 consists of 10 residues. V lost 3 bases and J 7 bases, leaving 2 bases between the germline ends. Presentation of ophthalmopathy in the donors involved moderate-to-severe activity, CAS ≥3, NOSPECS ≥4 and a duration under 3 months. What was sequenced was peripheral blood. The source is an adult man with Graves' ophthalmopathy. The chain joins TRBV5-1 to TRBJ1-5; D gene uncertain. CDR3 sequence: CASSSQPQHF. The CDR3 region has the DNA TGCGCCAGCAGCTCACAGCCCCAGCATTTT.